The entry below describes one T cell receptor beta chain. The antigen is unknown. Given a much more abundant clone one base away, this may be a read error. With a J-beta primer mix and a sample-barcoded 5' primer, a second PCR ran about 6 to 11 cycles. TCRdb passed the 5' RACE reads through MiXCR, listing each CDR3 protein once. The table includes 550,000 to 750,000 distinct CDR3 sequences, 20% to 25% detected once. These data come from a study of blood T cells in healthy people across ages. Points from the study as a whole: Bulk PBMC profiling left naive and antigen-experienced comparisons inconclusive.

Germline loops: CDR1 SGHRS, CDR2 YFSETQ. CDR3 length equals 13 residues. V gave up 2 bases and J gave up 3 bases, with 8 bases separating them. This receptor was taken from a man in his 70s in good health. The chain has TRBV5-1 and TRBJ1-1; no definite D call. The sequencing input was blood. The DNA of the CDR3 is TGCGCCAGCAGCTTCTCAGAGGACACTGAAGCTTTCTTT. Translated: CASSFSEDTEAFF.